These T cell receptor beta chains were read from a single sample in a study of shared clonotypes between healthy human individuals. Sequencing used immunoSEQ multiplex PCR; TCRdb keeps in-frame clones, though not all of them. The sample includes over a million clones, 70% to 80% of them seen just once. The sample taken for sequencing was memory CD4+ T cells from PBMCs. The receptors here all came from a man younger than 35 in good health. Some clones in this sample may be carry-over from other donors' samples. Both conserved end residues are part of each CDR3. A D gene is named only where the DNA matches it firmly. Clone size is stated in some rows and not others, as once, few, many or a class when expanded.

NA	NA	TRBJ1-1	TRBV27	TGTGCCAGCAGTTTCCAGGGGTCGGAAGCTTTCTTT	CASSFQGSEAFF
NA	NA	TRBJ2-5	TRBV5-1	TGCGCCAGCAGCCGGGACCAAGAGACCCAGTACTTC	CASSRDQETQYF
once	TRBD1	TRBJ2-7	TRBV28	TGTGCCAGCACCTCGGACAGGAAAACCTACGAGCAGTACTTC	CASTSDRKTYEQYF
once	NA	TRBJ1-2	TRBV7-3	TGTGCCAGCAGCTTACTAGGGATGGGTGGCTACACCTTC	CASSLLGMGGYTF
NA	NA	TRBJ2-5	TRBV21-1	TGTGCCAGCAGCCATCGGGTAGGGCTAAAAGAGACCCAGTACTTC	CASSHRVGLKETQYF
NA	NA	TRBJ2-6	TRBV28	TGTGCCAGCAGCCCCCCCGGGCACACTGGGGCCAACGTCCTGACTTTC	CASSPPGHTGANVLTF
NA	NA	TRBJ2-7	TRBV9	TGTGCCAGCAGCCCCCAGACAGACCAGCAGTCCTACGAGCAGTACTTC	CASSPQTDQQSYEQYF
NA	NA	TRBJ1-5	TRBV19	TGTGCCAGTAGTATTGGGGGGATCGATCAGCCCCAGCATTTT	CASSIGGIDQPQHF
NA	TRBD1	TRBJ2-3	TRBV7-2	TGTGCCAGCAGTTCTGACAGGGTTAGCACAGATACGCAGTATTTT	CASSSDRVSTDTQYF
once	TRBD1	TRBJ1-3	TRBV28	TGTGCCAGCGACGGTGGGACAGGGGTAGGAAACACCATATATTTT	CASDGGTGVGNTIYF
NA	NA	TRBJ1-2	TRBV29-1	TGCAGCGTGGAAGAGACAGCTGGCTACACCTTC	CSVEETAGYTF